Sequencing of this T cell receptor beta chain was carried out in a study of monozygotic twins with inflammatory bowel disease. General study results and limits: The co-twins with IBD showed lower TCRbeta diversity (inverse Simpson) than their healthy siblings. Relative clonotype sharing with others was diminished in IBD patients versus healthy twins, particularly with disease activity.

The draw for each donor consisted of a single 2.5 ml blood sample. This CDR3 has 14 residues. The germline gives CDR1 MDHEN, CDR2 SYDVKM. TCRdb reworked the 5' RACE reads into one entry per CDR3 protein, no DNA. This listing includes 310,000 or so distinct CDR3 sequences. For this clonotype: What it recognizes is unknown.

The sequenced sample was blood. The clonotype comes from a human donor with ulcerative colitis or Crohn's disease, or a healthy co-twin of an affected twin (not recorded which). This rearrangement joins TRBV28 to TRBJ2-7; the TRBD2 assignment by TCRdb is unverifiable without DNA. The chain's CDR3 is CASSVAGLVYEQYF.